Shown below are 10 T cell receptor beta chains from a single sample sequenced in a study of beta chain features in type 1 diabetes. Expressed TCRB transcripts were sequenced because the isolated RNA had all been reverse transcribed beforehand. Sequencing used immunoSEQ multiplex PCR; TCRdb keeps in-frame clones, though not all of them. The top ten clones hold about 0.59% of a sample with about 180,000 clones, 13% of them seen once. Sequencing was done on a sample of central memory CD4+ T cells from blood. These receptors were collected from a woman aged 18 to 35 in good health.

This clone was detected only once. This chain joins TRBV11-2 and TRBJ1-5; weak D call: TRBD1 (5 bases). Trimming took 1 base from V and 5 from J, leaving 9 bases between them. Germline V gives CDR1 SGHAT, CDR2 FQNNGV. This CDR3 comprises 14 residues. Here the CDR3 reads CASSLAQGHQPQHF. CDR3 coding DNA: TGTGCCAGCAGCTTAGCCCAGGGTCATCAGCCCCAGCATTTT.

This clone has more than one count but fewer than ten. The chain recombines TRBV15 with TRBJ2-7, with TRBD1 matching 7 bases. CDR3 length: 14 amino acids. Germline V gives CDR1 LNHNV, CDR2 YYDKDF (reference sequence). J gave up 3 bases and V 8 bases, and 10 bases lay outside the gene matches. Here the CDR3 reads CATGLGQRNYEQYF. CDR3 sequence (DNA): TGTGCCACCGGCTTGGGACAGCGGAACTACGAGCAGTACTTC.

This clone was detected a few times. The chain joins TRBV18 to TRBJ1-4, with a possible D match to TRBD1 (5 bases). The V end was cut by 4 bases, the J end by 5 bases, with 14 bases between. The CDR3 is made up of 15 amino acids. Germline CDR1 and CDR2: KGHSH and LQKENI. CDR3 sequence: CASSRPTPGNEKLFF. The DNA of the CDR3 is TGTGCCAGCTCACGCCCGACACCAGGGAATGAAAAACTGTTTTTT.

This clone was counted between two and nine times. The rearrangement links TRBV7-9 to TRBJ2-2; possible D gene TRBD2, 5 bases. In germline, CDR1 is SEHNR, CDR2 FQNEAQ (reference sequence). Trimming left V 6 bases short and J 6 bases short, with 11 bases between. The CDR3 consists of 13 residues. The CDR3 bases are TGTGCCAGCAGGTCGGGGTCGGCCGGGGAGCTGTTTTTT. Protein sequence: CASRSGSAGELFF.

In this sample, this clone turned up a few times. The rearrangement uses TRBV19 and TRBJ1-5, with 7 bases lining up with TRBD1. With 4 bases clipped from V and 5 bases from J, the junction kept 5 bases outside the gene matches. The CDR3 runs to 14 residues. Germline V gene lookup returns CDR1 LNHDA and CDR2 SQIVND (reference sequence). The CDR3, as DNA: TGTGCCAGTAGTACCGACAGGGCATATCAGCCCCAGCATTTT. Translated, it gives CASSTDRAYQPQHF.

This clone was picked up a small number of times. V usage is TRBV5-1 and J usage is TRBJ2-7; 8 bases are a match to TRBD1. V trimming: 4 bases; J trimming: 0 bases; junction bases outside the gene matches: 9. The CDR3 loop spans 16 amino acids. From germline, CDR1 is SGHRS and CDR2 YFSETQ. CDR3 sequence: CASSQRTGFGSYEQYF. The CDR3 coding sequence is TGCGCCAGCAGCCAACGGACAGGGTTTGGCTCCTACGAGCAGTACTTC.

In its sample, this clone was seen many times. The chain links TRBV7-6 to TRBJ2-1; D perhaps matches TRBD2 (6 bases). Looked up from germline, CDR1 is SGHVS and CDR2 is FNYEAQ. Trimming cost V 5 bases and J 8 bases, with 19 bases left between them. The CDR3 extends over 15 amino acids. CDR3 bases: TGTGCCAGCAGCGCCACCGGGACTCGTGGTCATGAGCAGTTCTTC. It is translated as CASSATGTRGHEQFF.

The CDR3 sequence: CASSPGSNTEAFF. CDR3 nucleotide sequence: TGTGCCAGCAGCCCCGGGTCCAACACTGAAGCTTTCTTT. The chain joins TRBV7-6 to TRBJ1-1; D unclear. V lost 5 bases, J lost 2 bases, and 9 bases lay in between. CDR3 size: 13 residues. Germline CDR1 reads SGHVS; CDR2 reads FNYEAQ.

The rearrangement joins TRBV25-1 to TRBJ2-1, with 14 bases matching TRBD2. Germline CDR1 reads MGHDK; CDR2 reads SYGVNS. The CDR3 is 17 residues long. V dropped 6 bases and J dropped 7; count of bases not matched to a gene: 11. CDR3: CASSTGLAGVVRNEQFF. The CDR3 nucleotides are TGTGCCAGCAGCACGGGACTAGCGGGAGTCGTTAGGAATGAGCAGTTCTTC.

This chain uses TRBV2 with TRBJ1-1, with 9 bases fitting TRBD1. The germline V gene has CDR1 SNHLY and CDR2 FYNNEI. This CDR3 is 13 amino acids long. The J segment lost 0 bases and the V segment lost 11 bases, leaving 4 bases of the junction unmatched. Written as DNA, the CDR3 is TGTGCCGGACAGGGGACCCTGAACACTGAAGCTTTCTTT. Its translation: CAGQGTLNTEAFF.